The clone carrying this TCR beta chain was seen just once. Its antigen is not identified. These data originate in a study of T cell responses to AZD1222 COVID-19 vaccine. The study, taken as a whole, reports: No repertoire was sampled before or during the peak T cell response, only after it.

Trimming took off 1 base at V and 6 bases at J, with 13 bases between the two ends. Germline lookup yields CDR1 SGHTA and CDR2 FQGNSA. CDR3 length equals 15 residues. The repertoire was sequenced with immunoSEQ multiplex PCR; TCRdb's copy has only in-frame clones and lacks some. The table has 150,000 to 200,000 clones, 85% to 95% seen once. The sample consisted of peripheral blood, taken on day 0 of AZD1222 vaccination. The sequence was obtained from an adult in good health. The chain joins TRBV7-2 to TRBJ1-3, with D perhaps TRBD1 (5 bases). Here the CDR3 reads CASSLGQLATNTIYF. The CDR3 nucleotides are TGTGCCAGCAGCTTAGGACAGCTAGCTACAAACACCATATATTTT.